This T cell receptor (beta chain) was observed in a study of blood T cell repertoires in COVID-19 (TCRdb year 2020). Notes on the research overall: The collaborator samples originated in the United States, Italy and Spain and spanned the acute and convalescent phases of COVID-19. The prospective study material was composed of cDNA or gDNA derived from T cells, B-cell-depleted T cells, or PBMCs. The dataset comprised deeply sampled blood TCRbeta repertoires from subjects exposed to, actively infected with, or recovered from COVID-19. A freely available public database, intended as a resource for researchers studying the immune response to SARS-CoV-2, is where the repertoires were released. The samples were drawn from two sources: the first 160 participants of the ongoing ImmuneRACE study, and 1,254 subjects contributed by 6 global collaborators. The sample metadata nearly always contained a de-identified subject ID, COVID-19 status, age in years and sex. HLA class I and class II types, where available, came from metadata supplied by the sample provider rather than from assay-based typing. Here is what the overall study found, with its caveats: The quantity of clinical and demographic metadata differed by source and by participant and was supplied without curation.

Inclusive of the bounding cysteine and phenylalanine, the CDR3 is 14 residues long. The only DNA kept is the CDR3, 42 bases in frame from the first base. Sequences LNHDA (CDR1) and SQIVND (CDR2) are obtained from the germline V gene (reference sequence). Trimming takes 3 bases from V and 2 bases from J, and the germline ends sit 11 bases apart. Concerning this clone: What antigen it recognizes has not been identified. The sample holds no much larger clone one base away, and base qualities are not on file.

Enrolling through a virtual design, the prospective study's participants ranged in age from roughly 18 to 90 years and lived across roughly 24 United States geographic areas. Cohort assignment in the prospective study relied on participant-reported clinical history from a screening survey and a study questionnaire. Each participant in the prospective study had whole blood, serum and a nasopharyngeal or oropharyngeal swab collected by mobile phlebotomists. Participants in the prospective study had the option to provide additional blood draws and questionnaires over a roughly 2-month period. Blood samples from the prospective study were shipped frozen or at room temperature prior to DNA extraction. TCRbeta CDR3 regions were amplified from genomic DNA by means of the immunoSEQ Assay, a bias-controlled multiplex PCR. In the source study's methods: Within the assay, amplification of reference gene primers was used to estimate how many nucleated cells each sample contained. Sequence reads were collapsed and filtered to measure the absolute abundance of every unique TCRbeta CDR3 rearrangement. For each sample, productive Simpson clonality was calculated as the square root of Simpson's diversity index over productive rearrangements. In its TCRdb copy, this immuneACCESS table keeps in-frame sequences only and misses some clones. Where compared with another copy, unresolved V genes explain less than half of these, and the others have no known cause. The V and J calls and clone size come from that table; D and trimming were worked out from the DNA. Recorded for this sample are roughly 200,000 clones; about 82% of them occurred a single time. The ten largest account for 5% to 7% of the sample.

The source is a man between 35 and 55 years old with acute COVID-19. Sequencing input: PBMCs or T cells enriched from blood (not recorded which). The V and J genes are TRBV19 and TRBJ2-7; TRBD2 could be the D gene, as 5 bases match. DNA sequence: TGTGCCAGTAGTATTCGGACTGGAACCTACGAGCAGTACTTC. Translated, this is CASSIRTGTYEQYF.